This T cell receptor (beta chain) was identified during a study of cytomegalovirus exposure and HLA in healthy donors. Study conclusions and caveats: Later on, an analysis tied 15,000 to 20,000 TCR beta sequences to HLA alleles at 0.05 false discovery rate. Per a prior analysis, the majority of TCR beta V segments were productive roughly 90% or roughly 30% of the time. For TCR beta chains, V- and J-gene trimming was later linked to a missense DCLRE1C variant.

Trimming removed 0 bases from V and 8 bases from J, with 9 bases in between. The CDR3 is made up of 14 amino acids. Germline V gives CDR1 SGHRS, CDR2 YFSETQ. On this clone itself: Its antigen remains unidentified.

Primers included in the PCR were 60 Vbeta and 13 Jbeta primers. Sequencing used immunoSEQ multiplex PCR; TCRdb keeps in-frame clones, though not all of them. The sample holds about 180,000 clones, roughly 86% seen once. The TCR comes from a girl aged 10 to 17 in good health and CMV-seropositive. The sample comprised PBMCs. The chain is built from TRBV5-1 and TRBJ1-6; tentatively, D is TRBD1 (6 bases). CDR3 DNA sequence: TGCGCCAGCAGCTTGGGACAGGTGGATTCACCCCTCCACTTT. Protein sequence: CASSLGQVDSPLHF.